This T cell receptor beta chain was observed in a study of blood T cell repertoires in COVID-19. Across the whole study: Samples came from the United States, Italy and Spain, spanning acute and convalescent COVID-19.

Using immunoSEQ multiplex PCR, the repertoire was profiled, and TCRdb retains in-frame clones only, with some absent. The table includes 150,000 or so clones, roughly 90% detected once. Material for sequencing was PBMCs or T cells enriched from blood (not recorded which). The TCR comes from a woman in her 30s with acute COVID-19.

The CDR3 loop is CASRVQGAGGELFF. The CDR3 DNA reads as TGTGCCAGCAGGGTACAGGGGGCCGGCGGGGAGCTGTTTTTT. The chain carries TRBV6-5 and TRBJ2-2; TRBD1 matches at 9 bases. The V gene's germline CDR1 is MNHEY and CDR2 SVGAGI. With V trimmed by 6 bases and J by 7 bases, 6 bases remained unmatched. CDR3 size: 14 residues.